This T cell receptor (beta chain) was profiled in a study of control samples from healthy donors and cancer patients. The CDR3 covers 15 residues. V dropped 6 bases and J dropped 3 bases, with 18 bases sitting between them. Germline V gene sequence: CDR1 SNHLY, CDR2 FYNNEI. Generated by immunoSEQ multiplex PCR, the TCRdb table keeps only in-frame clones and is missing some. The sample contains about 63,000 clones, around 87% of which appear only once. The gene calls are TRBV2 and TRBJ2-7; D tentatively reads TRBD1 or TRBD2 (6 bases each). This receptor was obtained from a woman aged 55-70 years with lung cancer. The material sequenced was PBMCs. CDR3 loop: CASSREGGAVYEQYF. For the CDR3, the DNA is TGTGCCAGCAGCAGAGAGGGGGGCGCGGTCTACGAGCAGTACTTC.